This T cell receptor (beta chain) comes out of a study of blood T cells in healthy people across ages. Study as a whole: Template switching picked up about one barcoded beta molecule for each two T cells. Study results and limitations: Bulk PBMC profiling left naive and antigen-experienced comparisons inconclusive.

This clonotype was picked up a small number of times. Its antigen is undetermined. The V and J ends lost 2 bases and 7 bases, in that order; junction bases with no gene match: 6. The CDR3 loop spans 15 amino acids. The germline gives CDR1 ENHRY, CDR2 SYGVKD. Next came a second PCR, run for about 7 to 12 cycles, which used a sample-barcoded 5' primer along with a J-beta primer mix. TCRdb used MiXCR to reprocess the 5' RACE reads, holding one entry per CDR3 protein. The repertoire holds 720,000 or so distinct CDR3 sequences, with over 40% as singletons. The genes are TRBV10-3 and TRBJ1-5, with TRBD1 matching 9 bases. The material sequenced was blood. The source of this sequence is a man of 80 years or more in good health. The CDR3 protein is CAISERDRARQPQHF. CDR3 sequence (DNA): TGTGCCATCAGTGAGCGGGACAGGGCCAGACAGCCCCAGCATTTT.